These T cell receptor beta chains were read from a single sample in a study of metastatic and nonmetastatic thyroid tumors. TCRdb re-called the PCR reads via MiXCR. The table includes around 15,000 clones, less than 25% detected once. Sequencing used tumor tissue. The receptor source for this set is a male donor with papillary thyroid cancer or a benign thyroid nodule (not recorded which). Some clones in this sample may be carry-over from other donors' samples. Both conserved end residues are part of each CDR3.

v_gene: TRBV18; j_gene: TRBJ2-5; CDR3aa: CASSPRAGGETQYF
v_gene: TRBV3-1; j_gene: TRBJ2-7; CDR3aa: CASTSGTPRHEQYF
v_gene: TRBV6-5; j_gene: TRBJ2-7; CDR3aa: CASSYSTGGVTYF
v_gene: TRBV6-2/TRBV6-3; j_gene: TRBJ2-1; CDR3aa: CASIWGSYDEQFF
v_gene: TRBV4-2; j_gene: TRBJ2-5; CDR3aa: CASSQVPELAGVETQYF
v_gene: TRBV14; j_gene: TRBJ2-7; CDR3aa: CASSEDAGHSYEQYF
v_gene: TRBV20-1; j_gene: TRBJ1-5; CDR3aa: CSASRLGQSNQPQHF
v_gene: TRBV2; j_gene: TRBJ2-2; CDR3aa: CASVEGAVTGELFF
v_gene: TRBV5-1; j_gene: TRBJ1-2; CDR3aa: CASSPTGVNYGYTF
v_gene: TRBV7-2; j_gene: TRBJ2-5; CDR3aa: CASSLRPHGETQYF
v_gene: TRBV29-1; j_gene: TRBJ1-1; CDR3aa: CSVEDWTGVGSFDTEAFF
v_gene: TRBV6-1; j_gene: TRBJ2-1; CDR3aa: CASRNLGGKVEQFF
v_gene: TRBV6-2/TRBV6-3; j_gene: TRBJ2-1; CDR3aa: CASSWGSYNEQFF
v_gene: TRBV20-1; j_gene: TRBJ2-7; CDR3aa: CSARALLTSGRTYEQYF
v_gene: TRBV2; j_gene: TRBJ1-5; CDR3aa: CAGATDLNQPQHF
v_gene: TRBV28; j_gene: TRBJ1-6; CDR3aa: CASSPLLHISPLHF
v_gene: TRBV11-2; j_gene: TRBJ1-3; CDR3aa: CASSLDPGTGMFSGNTIYF
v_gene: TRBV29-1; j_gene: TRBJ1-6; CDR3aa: CSTRTGTRDSPLHF
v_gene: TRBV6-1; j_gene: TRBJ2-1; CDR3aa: CASSEGPLPFF
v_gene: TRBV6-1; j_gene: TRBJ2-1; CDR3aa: CSSRGTGSNEQFF
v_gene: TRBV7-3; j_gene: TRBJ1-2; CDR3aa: CASSLIGQDYGYTF
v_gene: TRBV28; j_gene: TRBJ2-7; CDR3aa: CASKRTGTYEQYF
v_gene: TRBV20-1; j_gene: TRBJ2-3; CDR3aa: CSARKLAGGTSSTDTQYF
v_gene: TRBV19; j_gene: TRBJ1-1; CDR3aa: CASSIQPDSTEAFF
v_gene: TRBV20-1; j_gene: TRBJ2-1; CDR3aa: CSARTSGRRYNEQFF
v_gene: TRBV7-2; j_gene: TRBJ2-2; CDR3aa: CASSLPLWDTGELFF
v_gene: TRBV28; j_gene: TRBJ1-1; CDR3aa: CASTTAGVNTEAFF
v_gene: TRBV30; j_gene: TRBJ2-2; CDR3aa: CAGTGRTGELFF
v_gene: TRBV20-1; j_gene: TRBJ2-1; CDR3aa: CSARTVAGIYNEQFF
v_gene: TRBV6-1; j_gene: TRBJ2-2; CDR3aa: CASSGTNTGELFF
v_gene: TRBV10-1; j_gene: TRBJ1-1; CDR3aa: CASKRQVDDEAFF
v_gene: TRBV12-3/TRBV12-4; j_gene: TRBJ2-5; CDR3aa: CASRSGYQYF
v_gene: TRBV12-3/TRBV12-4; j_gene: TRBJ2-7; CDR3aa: CASSTGTGNIYEQYF
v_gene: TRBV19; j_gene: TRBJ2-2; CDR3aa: CASRTSGNTGELFF
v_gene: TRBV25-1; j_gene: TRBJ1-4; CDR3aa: CASIDWDRGSNEKLFF
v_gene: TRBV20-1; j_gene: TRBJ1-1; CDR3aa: CSTSMGKMNTEASF
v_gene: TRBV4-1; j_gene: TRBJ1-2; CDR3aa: CASSQRDSYGYTF
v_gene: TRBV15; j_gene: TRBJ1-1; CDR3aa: CATSRDSQRITEAFF
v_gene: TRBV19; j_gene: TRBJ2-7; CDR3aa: CASSRDGSYEQYF
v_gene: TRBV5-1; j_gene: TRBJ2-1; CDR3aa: CASSTGLASNEQFF
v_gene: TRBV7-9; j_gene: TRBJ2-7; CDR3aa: CASGQESYEQYF
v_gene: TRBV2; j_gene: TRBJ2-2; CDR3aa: CASKGRVNTGELFF
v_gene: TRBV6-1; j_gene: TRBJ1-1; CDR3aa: CASSQAGNTEAFF
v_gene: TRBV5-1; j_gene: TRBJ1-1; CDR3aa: CASRHGDKVTEAFF
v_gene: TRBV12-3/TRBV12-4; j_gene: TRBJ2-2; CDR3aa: CASSLLQAGELFF
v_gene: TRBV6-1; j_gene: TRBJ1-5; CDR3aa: CASSDHQPQHF